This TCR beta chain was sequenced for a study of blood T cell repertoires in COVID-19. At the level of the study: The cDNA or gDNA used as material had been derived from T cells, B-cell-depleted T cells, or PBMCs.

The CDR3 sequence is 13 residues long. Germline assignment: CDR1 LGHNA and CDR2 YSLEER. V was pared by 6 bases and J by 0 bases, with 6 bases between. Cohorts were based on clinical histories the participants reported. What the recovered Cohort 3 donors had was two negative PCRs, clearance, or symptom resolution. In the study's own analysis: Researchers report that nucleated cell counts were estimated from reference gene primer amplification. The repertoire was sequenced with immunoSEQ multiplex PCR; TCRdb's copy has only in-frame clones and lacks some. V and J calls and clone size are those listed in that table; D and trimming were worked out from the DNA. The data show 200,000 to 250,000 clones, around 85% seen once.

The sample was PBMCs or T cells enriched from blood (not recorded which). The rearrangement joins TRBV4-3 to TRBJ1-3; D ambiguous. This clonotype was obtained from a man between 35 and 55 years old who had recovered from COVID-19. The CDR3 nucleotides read TGCGCCAGCAGTGAGAACTCTGGAAACACCATATATTTT. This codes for CASSENSGNTIYF.